Below are 3 T cell receptor beta chains sequenced from a single sample in a study of cytomegalovirus exposure and HLA in healthy donors listed by TCRdb under 2017. The library was made by the immunoSEQ multiplex PCR assay. A mixture of 60 forward primers for TCR Vbeta segments and 13 reverse primers for TCR Jbeta segments was used in the multiplex PCR. What TCRdb holds here is the immuneACCESS table cut down to in-frame rearrangements. Part of the clones is not present; checked against another copy, under half of the missing clones reflect an unresolved V gene, and the others are unexplained. For this sample there are 90,000 to 100,000 clones; around 69% appear just once. The ten most abundant clones make up 3.9% of the sample. The sample consisted of PBMCs. These receptors came from a man between 25 and 39 years old in good health and CMV-seronegative.

The rearrangement links TRBV14 to TRBJ2-3; no clear D. Per the germline V gene, CDR1 is SGHDN and CDR2 is FVKESK. V was pared by 5 bases and J by 4 bases, with 10 bases between. This CDR3 is 13 amino acids long. In DNA, the CDR3 is TGTGCCAGCAGCTTAATTTCCGCAGATACGCAGTATTTT. Its protein product is CASSLISADTQYF. Combining the CDR3 with reference TRBV14 and TRBJ2-3 gives the whole variable domain EAGVTQFPSHSVIEKGQTVTLRCDPISGHDNLYWYRRVMGKEIKFLLHFVKESKQDESGMPNNRFLAERTGGTYSTLKVQPAELEDSGVYFCASSLISADTQYFGPGTRLTVL.

The rearrangement joins TRBV7-2 to TRBJ2-5; 7 positions match TRBD1. Trimming at V came to 0 bases and at J to 5 bases, leaving 6 bases not matched to a gene. The germline V gene has CDR1 SGHTA and CDR2 FQGNSA. The CDR3 sequence is 15 residues long. This CDR3 reads CASSLAVGGAETQYF. The CDR3 DNA is TGTGCCAGCAGCTTAGCAGTAGGGGGCGCTGAGACCCAGTACTTC.

The chain is built from TRBV5-1 and TRBJ1-1, with D perhaps TRBD1 (6 bases). The CDR3 spans 16 residues. Trimming removed 1 base at V and 1 base at J, with 14 bases between. CDR1 and CDR2 from the germline V gene are SGHRS and YFSETQ. CDR3 protein: CASSLPFAQGNTEAFF. CDR3 coding DNA: TGCGCCAGCAGCTTGCCCTTCGCACAGGGGAACACTGAAGCTTTCTTT. The full variable domain, with the rest looked up from reference TRBV5-1 and TRBJ1-1, is KAGVTQTPRYLIKTRGQQVTLSCSPISGHRSVSWYQQTPGQGLQFLFEYFSETQRNKGNFPGRFSGRQFSNSRSEMNVSTLELGDSALYLCASSLPFAQGNTEAFFGQGTRLTVV.